This is a list of T cell receptor beta chains from one sample in a study of blood T cell repertoires in COVID-19. Profiling relied on immunoSEQ multiplex PCR, and the TCRdb table lists in-frame clones only, not all of them. The sample consists of a few hundred thousand clones, about 83% of them appearing once. The sequenced sample consisted of PBMCs or T cells enriched from blood (not recorded which). The receptors were gathered from a woman aged 50 to 65 who had recovered from COVID-19. Both conserved end residues are part of each CDR3. The order of the fields is J gene, D gene, V gene, CDR3 protein. The D gene is left open where the match is weak.

j_gene: TRBJ1-2; d_gene: TRBD1; v_gene: TRBV7-9; CDR3aa: CASSRGQGEVTRGYTF
j_gene: TRBJ2-1; d_gene: TRBD1; v_gene: TRBV6-1; CDR3aa: CASSEPRDRAYNEQFF
j_gene: TRBJ2-7; d_gene: TRBD1; v_gene: TRBV12-3/TRBV12-4; CDR3aa: CASSYRDRTEQYF
j_gene: TRBJ1-2; d_gene: NA; v_gene: TRBV6-2/TRBV6-3; CDR3aa: CASSYLAEYGYTF
j_gene: TRBJ1-2; d_gene: TRBD1; v_gene: TRBV5-1; CDR3aa: CASSPYVTGNYGYTF
j_gene: TRBJ2-5; d_gene: TRBD2; v_gene: TRBV27; CDR3aa: CASSLRLAGGRETQYF
j_gene: TRBJ1-4; d_gene: TRBD1; v_gene: TRBV2; CDR3aa: CASSSGQGAFEKLFF
j_gene: TRBJ1-1; d_gene: TRBD1; v_gene: TRBV6-5; CDR3aa: CASSYFGTGGRTEAFF
j_gene: TRBJ2-2; d_gene: TRBD1; v_gene: TRBV6-2/TRBV6-3; CDR3aa: CASSRGTGTTGELFF
j_gene: TRBJ2-1; d_gene: TRBD2; v_gene: TRBV9; CDR3aa: CASSVQTSGGTGEQFF
j_gene: TRBJ1-1; d_gene: NA; v_gene: TRBV2; CDR3aa: CASSEGRNTEAFF
j_gene: TRBJ1-2; d_gene: TRBD1; v_gene: TRBV7-2; CDR3aa: CASSLGQGSYGYTF
j_gene: TRBJ2-1; d_gene: TRBD2; v_gene: TRBV9; CDR3aa: CASSVDLAGVNEQFF
j_gene: TRBJ1-2; d_gene: NA; v_gene: TRBV2; CDR3aa: CASTAGLNGYTF
j_gene: TRBJ2-2; d_gene: NA; v_gene: TRBV7-2; CDR3aa: CASSPLAANTGELFF
j_gene: TRBJ2-1; d_gene: NA; v_gene: TRBV7-2; CDR3aa: CASSSIQSVNEQFF
j_gene: TRBJ2-3; d_gene: NA; v_gene: TRBV6-5; CDR3aa: CASSYLYGEDTQYF
j_gene: TRBJ2-2; d_gene: TRBD2; v_gene: TRBV9; CDR3aa: CASSASGLAGATNTGELFF
j_gene: TRBJ1-2; d_gene: NA; v_gene: TRBV5-6; CDR3aa: CASSLAAGFHYGYTF
j_gene: TRBJ1-2; d_gene: NA; v_gene: TRBV6-5; CDR3aa: CATQVGGVRYGYTF
j_gene: TRBJ2-1; d_gene: NA; v_gene: TRBV2; CDR3aa: CASSLGHSYNEQFF
j_gene: TRBJ1-5; d_gene: TRBD1; v_gene: TRBV24-1; CDR3aa: CATSPRTGGVQGNQPQHF
j_gene: TRBJ1-1; d_gene: NA; v_gene: TRBV27; CDR3aa: CASSEFQGSLIAFF
j_gene: TRBJ1-2; d_gene: NA; v_gene: TRBV6-5; CDR3aa: CASTPGREEGYTF
j_gene: TRBJ1-1; d_gene: NA; v_gene: TRBV30; CDR3aa: CAWISGRAQEAFF
j_gene: TRBJ1-2; d_gene: NA; v_gene: TRBV7-2; CDR3aa: CASMLPGPGDGYTF
j_gene: TRBJ1-6; d_gene: NA; v_gene: TRBV27; CDR3aa: CASSHSGSPLHF
j_gene: TRBJ2-5; d_gene: NA; v_gene: TRBV5-1; CDR3aa: CASSPGHRRETQYF
j_gene: TRBJ2-6; d_gene: TRBD2; v_gene: TRBV19; CDR3aa: CASTSRGAGANVLTF
j_gene: TRBJ1-1; d_gene: TRBD1; v_gene: TRBV27; CDR3aa: CASSLTRGLNTEAFF
j_gene: TRBJ2-5; d_gene: NA; v_gene: TRBV6-2/TRBV6-3; CDR3aa: CASSRTGRETQYF
j_gene: TRBJ2-2; d_gene: NA; v_gene: TRBV7-9; CDR3aa: CASSPGDTGELFF
j_gene: TRBJ2-7; d_gene: NA; v_gene: TRBV6-5; CDR3aa: CASSYRRETQEQYF
j_gene: TRBJ1-1; d_gene: TRBD1; v_gene: TRBV27; CDR3aa: CASSLNWGDRVGNTEAFF
j_gene: TRBJ1-3; d_gene: NA; v_gene: TRBV4-2; CDR3aa: CASSQEYTASGNTIYF
j_gene: TRBJ2-5; d_gene: TRBD1; v_gene: TRBV20-1; CDR3aa: CSAEGARTQYF
j_gene: TRBJ1-1; d_gene: NA; v_gene: TRBV19; CDR3aa: CASSIRGATNTEAFF
j_gene: TRBJ1-4; d_gene: NA; v_gene: TRBV7-9; CDR3aa: CASSPQLTEFDEKLFF
j_gene: TRBJ1-2; d_gene: TRBD1; v_gene: TRBV7-2; CDR3aa: CASRPGQGAGYTF
j_gene: TRBJ2-1; d_gene: NA; v_gene: TRBV4-1; CDR3aa: CASSQVVAVAPLEEQFF
j_gene: TRBJ1-2; d_gene: TRBD1; v_gene: TRBV7-9; CDR3aa: CASSWDSGYGYTF
j_gene: TRBJ2-1; d_gene: TRBD2; v_gene: TRBV9; CDR3aa: CASSVSGGPYNEQFF
j_gene: TRBJ1-5; d_gene: TRBD1; v_gene: TRBV4-1; CDR3aa: CASSQEGTGGLNQPQHF